This TCR beta chain was sequenced in a study of monozygotic twins with inflammatory bowel disease. The CDR3 totals 16 residues. CDR1 and CDR2 (germline): SGHAT, FQNNGV. TCRdb re-analyzed the 5' RACE reads; it lists each CDR3 protein once, without DNA. The sample has under 150,000 distinct CDR3 sequences. This clonotype was obtained from a human donor with ulcerative colitis or Crohn's disease, or a healthy co-twin of an affected twin (not recorded which). The genes are TRBV11-2 and TRBJ2-3; lacking DNA, the TRBD2 call made by TCRdb goes unchecked. Specimen: blood. This chain's CDR3 is CASRPRSRGGVDTQYF.